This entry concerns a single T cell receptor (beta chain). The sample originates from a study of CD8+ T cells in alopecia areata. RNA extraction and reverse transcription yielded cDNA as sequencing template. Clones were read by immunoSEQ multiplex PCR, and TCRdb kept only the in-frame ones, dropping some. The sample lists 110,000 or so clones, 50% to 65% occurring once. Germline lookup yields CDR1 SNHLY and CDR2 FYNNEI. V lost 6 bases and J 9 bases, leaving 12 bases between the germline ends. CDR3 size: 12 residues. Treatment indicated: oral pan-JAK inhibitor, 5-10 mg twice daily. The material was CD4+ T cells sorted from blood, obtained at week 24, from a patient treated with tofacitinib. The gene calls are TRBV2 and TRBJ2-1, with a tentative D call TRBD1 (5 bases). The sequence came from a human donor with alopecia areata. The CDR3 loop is CASRFTGGEQFF. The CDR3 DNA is TGTGCCAGCAGGTTCACAGGTGGTGAGCAGTTCTTC.